Below are 28 T cell receptor beta chains sequenced from a single sample in a study of CD8+CD57+ T cells in acquired aplastic anemia. Sequenced patients had shown CD8+CD57+ cell expansion by flow cytometry. It was genomic DNA that served as the template for profiling TCR beta VDJ and CDR3. TCRdb recomputed calls from the reads with MiXCR, one row per CDR3 protein. The sample lists roughly 290,000 distinct CDR3 sequences, roughly 59% occurring once. Sequencing was done on a sample of sorted CD4+, CD8+, or CD8+CD57+ T cells (not recorded which) from PBMCs. These receptors were collected from a human donor with aplastic anemia.

This chain links TRBV7-2 with TRBJ2-3, with no clear D. CDR3 length: 13 amino acids. Trimming took 4 bases from V and 0 from J, leaving 5 bases between them. The germline gives CDR1 SGHTA, CDR2 FQGNSA. DNA of the CDR3: TGTGCCAGCAGCTATCTCAGCACAGATACGCAGTATTTT. This translates into CASSYLSTDTQYF. The full variable domain, in which reference TRBV7-2 and TRBJ2-3 provide the parts outside the CDR3, is GAGVSQSPSNKVTEKGKDVELRCDPISGHTALYWYRQSLGQGLEFLIYFQGNSAPDKSGLPSDRFSAERTGGSVSTLTIQRTQQEDSAVYLCASSYLSTDTQYFGPGTRLTVL.

This sequence joins TRBV10-2 and TRBJ1-1, with D unresolved. CDR1 and CDR2 (germline): WSHSY, SAAADI. The V and J ends lost 4 bases and 3 bases respectively, with 18 bases between them. The CDR3 runs 16 residues. This CDR3 is CASSVQTLQEDTEAFF. The CDR3 nucleotides read TGCGCCAGCAGTGTCCAGACACTCCAAGAGGACACTGAAGCTTTCTTT.

This clonotype was detected ten times or more. The chain uses TRBV6-5 and TRBJ1-6; D is possibly TRBD1 (5 bases). The CDR3 length is 15 residues. The ends were cut back, 8 bases at V and 2 bases at J, with 13 bases in the middle. Germline values: CDR1 MNHEY, CDR2 SVGAGI. The CDR3 is CASGGSRTYNSPLHF. The CDR3 DNA follows: TGTGCCAGCGGGGGAAGTCGAACCTATAATTCACCCCTCCACTTT.

This clonotype was seen many times. The rearrangement uses TRBV5-8 and TRBJ2-5; 7 bases align to TRBD2. Germline V CDR1 and CDR2: SGHTS, YDEGEE. The ends lost 4 bases at V and 3 bases at J; junction bases unmatched: 9. This CDR3 has 15 residues. The CDR3 region is CASSPGWGGEETQYF. In nucleotides, the CDR3 is TGTGCCAGCAGCCCCGGGTGGGGGGGTGAAGAGACCCAGTACTTC.

In regard to this clonotype: With a much larger clone just one base away, this may be a read error. The chain joins TRBV14 to TRBJ2-7; tentative D call: TRBD1 (6 bases). This CDR3 is built from 14 residues. Germline V gene lookup returns CDR1 SGHDN and CDR2 FVKESK. The CDR3 here is CASSPMGADYERYF. CDR3 bases: TGTGCCAGCTCACCAATGGGGGCGGATTACGAGCGGTACTTC.

Of note for this clonotype: Likely a read error: the CDR3 ends without its conserved phenylalanine or tryptophan. The DNA is omitted, as the CDR3 cannot be located on it reliably, and the CDR3 follows TCRdb's listing. The V and J genes are TRBV7-9 and TRBJ1-3. The CDR3 is 11 amino acids long, termini counted. Germline loops: CDR1 SEHNR, CDR2 FQNEAQ (reference sequence). The CDR3 is CASSLGLAGNT.

This clonotype showed up many times. V gene TRBV4-2 combines with J gene TRBJ2-5, with D possibly being TRBD1 (6 bases). Germline CDR1 is LGHNA and CDR2 is YNFKEQ. The CDR3 is made up of 14 amino acids. Trimming stripped 0 bases from V and 7 bases from J, with 12 bases between. Written as DNA, the CDR3 is TGTGCCAGCAGCCAAGATTGGGACACCCCGACCCAGTACTTC. This translates into CASSQDWDTPTQYF.

Concerning this clonotype: Relative to the germline gene, one junction end is altered; a read error may explain this. The J gene is TRBJ2-7, the V gene TRBV11-2; D is perhaps TRBD1 or TRBD2 (5 bases each). CDR3 length equals 12 residues. CDR1 and CDR2 from the germline V gene are SGHAT and FQNNGV. CDR3 residues: CASSLGGRSPDF. The CDR3 bases are TGTGCCAGCAGCTTAGGGGGACGGTCCCCAGATTTC.

This clonotype was observed many times. The V call is TRBV12-3 or TRBV12-4, the J call TRBJ1-6; D may be TRBD1 (5 bases). CDR3 length: 13 residues. Trimming took off 6 bases at V and 9 bases at J, with 12 bases between the two ends. The CDR3 region has the DNA TGTGCCAGCAGCCGTAAAGACAGTTCACCCCTCCACTTT. It yields the protein CASSRKDSSPLHF.

This clonotype showed up just a few times. The chain has TRBV7-9 and TRBJ2-7; TRBD2 matches at 12 bases. This CDR3 region has 16 residues. The germline V gene encodes CDR1 SEHNR and CDR2 FQNEAQ (reference sequence). V lost 1 base, J lost 4 bases, and 5 bases stayed unmatched. The CDR3 region is CASSLGGLAGLYEQYF. DNA of the CDR3: TGTGCCAGCAGCTTAGGTGGACTAGCGGGACTGTACGAGCAGTACTTC.

The CDR3 DNA is TGTGCCAGCGTGGGACGGACTCTGGCGGGAGCTTTCTTT. Amino acids: CASVGRTLAGAFF. This chain joins TRBV2 and TRBJ1-1; perhaps TRBD1 as D (5 bases). Germline loops: CDR1 SNHLY, CDR2 FYNNEI. The V and J ends lost 8 bases and 10 bases respectively, with 20 bases between them. This CDR3 has 13 residues.

This clonotype was found many times. This chain connects TRBV29-1 to TRBJ2-1; D gene unclear. This CDR3 has 12 amino acids. Trimming took 4 bases from V and 4 from J, leaving 8 bases between them. The V gene's germline CDR1 is SQVTM and CDR2 ANQGSEA. The CDR3 bases are TGCAGCGTTGTAGGCGATTACAATGAGCAGTTCTTC. Residues: CSVVGDYNEQFF.

This clonotype was recorded many times. This chain connects TRBV20-1 to TRBJ2-1; 13 nucleotides align to TRBD2. Germline V gives CDR1 DFQATT, CDR2 SNEGSKA (reference sequence). The CDR3 runs 19 residues. V lost 0 bases to trimming and J lost 6 bases; unmatched junction nucleotides: 14. The CDR3 coding sequence is TGCAGTGCTAGAGATAGGGGGACTAGCGGGATTTGGGCCCTCAATGAGCAGTTCTTC. This gives the protein CSARDRGTSGIWALNEQFF.

Ten or more counts support this clonotype. CDR3 loop: CASSLKAGSTDTQYF. The CDR3 DNA is TGTGCCAGCAGCTTAAAAGCGGGCAGCACAGATACGCAGTATTTT. The chain has TRBV7-3 and TRBJ2-3, with a weak D call TRBD2 (6 bases). The ends were cut back, 1 base at V and 0 bases at J, with 8 bases in the middle. The CDR3 runs to 15 residues. Germline CDR1 and CDR2: SGHTA and FQGTGA.

This chain joins TRBV10-3 and TRBJ1-1; D ambiguous. Trimming cost V 4 bases and J 0 bases, with 9 bases left between them. The CDR3 has 14 residues. The germline V gene encodes CDR1 ENHRY and CDR2 SYGVKD. CDR3 residues: CAISAPGMNTEAFF. The CDR3 DNA reads TGTGCCATCAGTGCTCCTGGAATGAACACTGAAGCTTTCTTT.

This clonotype was seen more than once but under ten times. A much larger clonotype is one base distant, so this may be a read error. The chain is built from TRBV5-6 and TRBJ1-1; possibly TRBD1 for D (6 bases). The CDR3 consists of 16 residues. Germline CDR1 and CDR2: SGHDT and YYEEEE. The CDR3 is CASSLEVWGRNTGAFF. CDR3 DNA sequence: TGTGCCAGCAGCTTGGAGGTTTGGGGGCGAAACACTGGAGCTTTCTTT.

The chain carries TRBV7-3 and TRBJ2-5; weak D call: TRBD2 (6 bases). Trimming took 4 bases from V and 5 from J, leaving 14 bases between them. Germline V gives CDR1 SGHTA, CDR2 FQGTGA. This CDR3 spans 14 amino acids. This CDR3 reads CASSWVTSPETQYF. In DNA, the CDR3 is TGTGCCAGCAGCTGGGTGACTAGTCCGGAGACCCAGTACTTC.

There are a few counts of this clonotype. The rearrangement links TRBV24-1 to TRBJ2-2; TRBD1 is a possible D gene (6 bases). This CDR3 comprises 16 residues. Germline CDR1 and CDR2: KGHDR and SFDVKD. Trimming removed 0 bases at V and 1 base at J, with 8 bases between. The CDR3 here is CATSDLGDMNTGELFF. The DNA of the CDR3 is TGTGCCACCAGTGATTTGGGGGACATGAACACCGGGGAGCTGTTTTTT.

The V call is TRBV2, the J call TRBJ2-3; D gene ambiguous. The CDR3 contains 14 residues. Germline lookup yields CDR1 SNHLY and CDR2 FYNNEI. The V end was cut by 4 bases, the J end by 6 bases, with 14 bases between. This CDR3 is CASSAVRMGDTQYF. For the CDR3, the DNA is TGTGCCAGCAGTGCGGTACGAATGGGGGATACGCAGTATTTT.

This clonotype was recorded a few times. The rearrangement links TRBV7-3 to TRBJ2-1; D is ambiguous. The germline CDR1 and CDR2 sequences are SGHTA and FQGTGA. This CDR3 region has 12 residues. V was cut by 2 bases and J by 9 bases, with 8 bases left in between. The CDR3 bases are TGTGCCAGCAGCTTATCGGGCAGTGAGCAGTTCTTC. It yields the protein CASSLSGSEQFF.

This chain links TRBV4-1 with TRBJ2-7; D call uncertain. Trimming stripped 0 bases from V and 0 bases from J, with 12 bases between. CDR3 length: 16 residues. The germline V gene encodes CDR1 MGHRA and CDR2 YSYEKL. CDR3 DNA: TGCGCCAGCAGCCAAGATGACCGGTCTGCCTCCTACGAGCAGTACTTC. Protein product: CASSQDDRSASYEQYF.

The chain joins TRBV7-6 to TRBJ2-7; 10 nucleotides match TRBD1. Germline V gives CDR1 SGHVS, CDR2 FNYEAQ. V shed 4 bases and J 5 bases; nucleotides not matched to a gene: 5. The CDR3 length is 14 residues. CDR3 coding DNA: TGTGCCAGCAGCTACCGGACAGGGGGGAACGAGCAGTACTTC. Translating it yields CASSYRTGGNEQYF.

This clonotype was counted ten times or more. J is TRBJ2-2 and V is TRBV2; 11 nucleotides align to TRBD2. The germline V gene encodes CDR1 SNHLY and CDR2 FYNNEI. CDR3 size: 16 residues. The J segment lost 4 bases and the V segment lost 4 bases, leaving 5 bases of the junction unmatched. The CDR3: CASSALAGVSTGELFF. Here the CDR3 DNA reads TGTGCCAGCAGTGCACTAGCGGGGGTGAGCACCGGGGAGCTGTTTTTT.

This clonotype was observed many times. V is TRBV28 and J is TRBJ2-5; D call uncertain. V was cut by 7 bases and J by 5 bases, with 14 bases left in between. Germline assignment: CDR1 MDHEN and CDR2 SYDVKM. The CDR3 totals 13 residues. CDR3 bases: TGTGCCAGCACTACTTTCTCCCAGGAGACCCAGTACTTC. It specifies CASTTFSQETQYF.

The rearrangement joins TRBV20-1 to TRBJ1-4; 9 positions agree with TRBD1. This CDR3 has 15 residues. CDR1 and CDR2 from the germline V gene are DFQATT and SNEGSKA (reference sequence). The trim removed 3 bases at V and 6 bases at J, leaving 8 bases unmatched. The CDR3 DNA sequence: TGCAGTGCTAGGCACCCGGGACAGGGAGATGAAAAACTGTTTTTT. Its translation is CSARHPGQGDEKLFF.

In the case of this clonotype: The final CDR3 position lacks the conserved phenylalanine or tryptophan, pointing to a likely read error. No DNA is shown, since the ends of the CDR3 on it are uncertain; the CDR3 is the one TCRdb lists. The chain joins TRBV7-6 to TRBJ2-7; the tabulated D call, TRBD1, remains unverified against the DNA. Germline loops: CDR1 SGHVS, CDR2 FNYEAQ. The CDR3 length is 13 residues, termini included. CDR3 region: CASSRQGLYERYL.

CDR3 in DNA: TGTGCCAGCAGCCAAGACTCCCTAGCCTCCACCGGGGAGCTGTTTTTT. This gives the protein CASSQDSLASTGELFF. This chain links TRBV7-6 with TRBJ2-2; D is possibly TRBD2 (5 bases). Trimming removed 5 bases from V and 4 bases from J, with 17 bases in between. CDR3 length equals 16 residues. Germline V lookup: CDR1 SGHVS, CDR2 FNYEAQ.

The rearrangement joins TRBV20-1 to TRBJ2-2, with TRBD2 matching 7 bases. CDR1 is DFQATT and CDR2 is SNEGSKA in the germline V gene (reference sequence). This CDR3 has 15 residues. Trimming cost V 1 base and J 5 bases; bases outside gene matches: 7. The CDR3 DNA sequence: TGCAGTGCTAGAGTGGGGGGGAGGGAGACCGGGGAGCTGTTTTTT. It specifies CSARVGGRETGELFF.